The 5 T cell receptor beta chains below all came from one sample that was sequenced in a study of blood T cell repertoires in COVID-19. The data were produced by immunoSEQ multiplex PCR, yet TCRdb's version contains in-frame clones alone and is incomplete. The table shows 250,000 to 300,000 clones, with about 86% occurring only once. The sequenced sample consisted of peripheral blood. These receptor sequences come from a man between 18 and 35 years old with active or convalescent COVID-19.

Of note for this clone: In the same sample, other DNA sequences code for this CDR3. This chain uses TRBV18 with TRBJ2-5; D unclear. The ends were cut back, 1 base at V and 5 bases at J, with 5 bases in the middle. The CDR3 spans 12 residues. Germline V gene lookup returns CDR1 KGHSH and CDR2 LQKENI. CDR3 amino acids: CASSPQRETQYF. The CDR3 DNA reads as TGTGCCAGCTCACCACAACGGGAGACCCAGTACTTC. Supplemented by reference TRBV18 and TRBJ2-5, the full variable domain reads NAGVMQNPRHLVRRRGQEARLRCSPMKGHSHVYWYRQLPEEGLKFMVYLQKENIIDESGMPKERFSAEFPKEGPSILRIQQVVRGDSAAYFCASSPQRETQYFGPGTRLLVL.

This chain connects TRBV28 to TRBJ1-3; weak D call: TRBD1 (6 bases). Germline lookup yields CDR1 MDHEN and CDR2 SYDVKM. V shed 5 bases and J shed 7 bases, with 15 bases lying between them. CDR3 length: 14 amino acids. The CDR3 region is CASSLPRGWNTIYF. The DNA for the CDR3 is TGTGCCAGCAGTCTCCCCAGGGGCTGGAACACCATATATTTT.

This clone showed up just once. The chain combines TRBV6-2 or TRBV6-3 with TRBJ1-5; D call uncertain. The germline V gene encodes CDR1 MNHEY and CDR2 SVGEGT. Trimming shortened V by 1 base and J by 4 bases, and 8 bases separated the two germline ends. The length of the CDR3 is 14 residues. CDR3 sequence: CASSYFAGNQPQHF. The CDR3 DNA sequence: TGTGCCAGCAGTTACTTTGCGGGGAATCAGCCCCAGCATTTT.

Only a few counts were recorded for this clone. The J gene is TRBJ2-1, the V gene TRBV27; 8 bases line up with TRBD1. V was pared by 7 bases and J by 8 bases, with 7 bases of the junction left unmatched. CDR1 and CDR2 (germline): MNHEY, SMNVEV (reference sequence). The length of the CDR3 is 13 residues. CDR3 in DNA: TGTGCCAGCAAGCAGGGGGCGTTGTATGAGCAGTTCTTC. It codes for CASKQGALYEQFF.

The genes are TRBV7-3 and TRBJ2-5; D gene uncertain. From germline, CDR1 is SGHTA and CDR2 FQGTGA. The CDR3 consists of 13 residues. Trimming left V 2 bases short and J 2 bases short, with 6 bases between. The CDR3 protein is CASSLFPQETQYF. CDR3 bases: TGTGCCAGCAGCTTATTTCCTCAAGAGACCCAGTACTTC. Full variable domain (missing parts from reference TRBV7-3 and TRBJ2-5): GAGVSQTPSNKVTEKGKYVELRCDPISGHTALYWYRQSLGQGPEFLIYFQGTGAADDSGLPNDRFFAVRPEGSVSTLKIQRTERGDSAVYLCASSLFPQETQYFGPGTRLLVL.